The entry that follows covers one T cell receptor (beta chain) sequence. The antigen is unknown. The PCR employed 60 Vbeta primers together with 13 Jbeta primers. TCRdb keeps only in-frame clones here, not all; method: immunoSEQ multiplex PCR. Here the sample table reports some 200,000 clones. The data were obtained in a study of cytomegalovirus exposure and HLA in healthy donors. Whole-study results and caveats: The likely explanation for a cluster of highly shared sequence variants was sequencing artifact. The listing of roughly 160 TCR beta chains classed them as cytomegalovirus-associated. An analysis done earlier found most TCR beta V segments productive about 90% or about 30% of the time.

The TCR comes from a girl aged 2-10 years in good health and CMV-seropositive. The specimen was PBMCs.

The CDR3 DNA reads TGTGCCAGCAGGAGGGAGGGCGGTGGAGGCACAGATACGCAGTATTTT. This encodes CASRREGGGGTDTQYF. The rearrangement uses TRBV27 and TRBJ2-3; 7 bases align to TRBD2. In germline, CDR1 is MNHEY, CDR2 SMNVEV (reference sequence). This CDR3 comprises 16 residues. V trimming: 6 bases; J trimming: 1 base; junction bases outside the gene matches: 10.